Each of the 5 T cell receptor beta chains below was sequenced from the same sample in a study of T cell repertoires in cytomegalovirus infection. Via MiXCR, TCRdb re-called the reads, giving one row per CDR3 protein. The table records about 160,000 distinct CDR3 sequences, 17% of them present only once. Sequencing was done on a sample of CD8+ T cells from PBMCs. These receptors were obtained from a human donor in good health (CMV status not recorded). Some clones in this sample may be carry-over from other donors' samples.

The chain is built from TRBV4-3 and TRBJ2-7; a possible D gene is TRBD2 (6 bases). The CDR3 is 15 amino acids. Germline assignment: CDR1 LGHNA and CDR2 YSLEER. Trimming took 1 base from V and 1 from J, leaving 11 bases between them. The CDR3, as DNA: TGCGCCAGCAGCCAAGGGGGCGCGGGGTCCTACGAGCAGTACTTC. As protein: CASSQGGAGSYEQYF.

The genes are TRBV6-6 and TRBJ2-5; D is unresolved. The CDR3 is 16 amino acids. Germline values: CDR1 MNHNY, CDR2 SVGAGI (reference sequence). The V end lost 0 bases, the J end lost 0 bases, and 11 bases lay between the germline ends. Here the CDR3 DNA reads TGTGCCAGCAGTTACTCGAAACAGCGAAACCAAGAGACCCAGTACTTC. This encodes CASSYSKQRNQETQYF.

The gene calls are TRBV7-6 and TRBJ2-5; no clear D. The CDR3 has 13 residues. Germline loops: CDR1 SGHVS, CDR2 FNYEAQ. Deletions cut 2 bases from V and 2 bases from J, with 6 bases between. The CDR3, as DNA: TGTGCCAGCAGCTTATCACAACAAGAGACCCAGTACTTC. Translated, it gives CASSLSQQETQYF.

The rearrangement links TRBV5-1 to TRBJ2-1; D perhaps matches TRBD2 (6 bases). Germline V lookup: CDR1 SGHRS, CDR2 YFSETQ. The CDR3 is 15 residues long. Trimming removed 5 bases from V and 4 bases from J, with 16 bases in between. CDR3 coding DNA: TGCGCCAGCAGTTTAACTAGCAGACAGTACAATGAGCAGTTCTTC. Protein sequence: CASSLTSRQYNEQFF.

This chain joins TRBV12-3 or TRBV12-4 and TRBJ2-1; D might be TRBD2 (7 bases). The CDR3 totals 14 residues. V was clipped by 1 base and J by 6 bases, with 10 bases between them. Here the CDR3 reads CASSLGGGRNEQFF. The CDR3 DNA follows: TGTGCCAGCAGTTTAGGGGGGGGCCGCAATGAGCAGTTCTTC.